The clone carrying this T cell receptor (beta chain) was seen more than once but under ten times. Antigen unknown. The CDR3 loop spans 17 amino acids. Trimming took 7 bases from V and 2 from J; bases not matched to a gene: 7. Sample-barcoded 5' priming and a J-beta primer mix drove a second PCR of roughly 6 to 12 cycles. TCRdb reprocessed the 5' RACE reads with MiXCR, giving one entry per CDR3 protein. The repertoire includes hundreds of thousands of distinct CDR3 sequences, approximately 60% of them detected once, and roughly 25% sits in the top ten. This sample stems from a study of blood T cells in healthy people across ages. Study results and caveats: The percentage of naive T cells correlated strongly with TCR beta diversity.

This sequence was found in a man aged 35 to 55 in good health. Sequencing used blood. The genes are TRBV12-3 or TRBV12-4 and TRBJ2-1, with 14 bases identical to TRBD2. CDR3 sequence: CASTGGLAGATYNEQFF. CDR3 nucleotides: TGTGCCAGCACTGGGGGACTAGCGGGGGCAACCTACAATGAGCAGTTCTTC.